The T cell receptor (beta chain) described here comes from a study of CD8 T cells in ankylosing spondylitis. General study points: Relatively rare in peripheral blood, disease-linked clones were also CD8+. Matched synovial fluid from ankylosing spondylitis patients was reported to be enriched for disease-linked clones.

The CDR3 runs to 13 residues. The germline V gene has CDR1 DFQATT and CDR2 SNEGSKA (reference sequence). Trimming took off 6 bases at V and 4 bases at J, with 13 bases between the two ends. Quantitative molecular-barcoded 5'-RACE generated the TCR beta libraries. In TCRdb, the 5' RACE reads were re-called with MiXCR into one record per CDR3 protein. The sample includes roughly 64,000 distinct CDR3 sequences, roughly 6.2% of them seen just once. In regard to this clonotype: Its antigen is undetermined.

The chain recombines TRBV20-1 with TRBJ1-5; D is ambiguous. Sequencing was performed on synovial fluid, either unsorted or a sorted T cell fraction (not recorded which). This sequence was found in a male donor with ankylosing spondylitis. In DNA form, the CDR3 reads TGCAGTGCGAGGACCGTGAATAATCAGCCCCAGCATTTT. Translating it yields CSARTVNNQPQHF.